The sequence of this T cell receptor beta chain was determined in a study of T cells in Graves' hyperthyroidism and ophthalmopathy (dated by TCRdb to between 2018 and 2021). Context from the whole study: Peripheral blood samples were taken at initial diagnosis, before any treatment was given. To identify distinguishing TCR V-J signatures, a discovery cohort of around 100 patients was used, comprising 43 with Graves' ophthalmopathy and 57 with stable Graves' hyperthyroidism. Prospective prediction of ophthalmopathy was tested in an independent validation cohort consisting of under 20 hyperthyroidism patients and approximately 16 patients who later progressed to ophthalmopathy. For training and testing, the 100 or so patients in the discovery cohort were randomly divided in a 7:3 ratio. Thyroid tissue and blood T-cell repertoires from about six Graves' hyperthyroidism patients were also compared in the study. After blood sampling, hyperthyroidism patients were treated with methimazole at a starting dose of 30 mg daily, and ophthalmopathy patients were treated with high-dose intravenous methylprednisolone. The paper describes TCR Vbeta CDR3 sequencing of roughly 130 peripheral blood samples, made up of some 42 ophthalmopathy patients, more than 70 hyperthyroidism patients and about 17 progressor patients. Results and caveats for the whole study, not just this receptor: Ophthalmopathy was separated from stable hyperthyroidism by a 13 V-J signature model, with around 90% sensitivity and about 81% specificity obtained in cross-validation and 80%/75% obtained in testing. In validation, the model predicted progression to ophthalmopathy a median of about 6.5 months before onset, with roughly 68% sensitivity and nearly 75% specificity. Most expanded thyroid clonotypes (frequency above 0.001) were also detected in blood, a finding suggesting that blood repertoires may reflect thyroid immune responses. No statistical method was used to set the sample size in advance, and investigators knew the group allocation.

Hyperthyroidism patients were aged 18 to 65 years and newly diagnosed, with disease duration of less than 2 months. Any patient with an uncontrolled infection, another autoimmune disease, pregnancy or lactation was excluded. Diagnoses were based on clinical symptoms, serum thyroxine and TRAb, thyroid ultrasound and orbital computed tomography. Blood from progressor patients was drawn when they were first diagnosed with hyperthyroidism, before any ophthalmopathy symptoms appeared. PBMCs were isolated from 8 to 10 ml of fresh peripheral blood by Ficoll-Paque density gradient centrifugation. Progressor patients were first diagnosed with Graves' hyperthyroidism and then developed ophthalmopathy during follow-up. Trizol reagent was used to extract total RNA, and RNA quality was then checked on an Agilent 2100 Bioanalyzer. CDR1 MNHEY and CDR2 SMNVEV were looked up in the germline V gene (reference sequence). A distance of 23 bases separates the germline ends of V and J, which lose 0 bases and 8 bases respectively. From the cysteine through the phenylalanine, the CDR3 covers 18 amino acids. Of the read, only the CDR3 DNA is kept; its 54 bases are in frame from base 1.

In this sample, this clonotype turned up many times. The specificity of this receptor is unknown. No per-base quality is available; no much larger clone lies one base away. The TCR beta CDR3 regions were amplified from the RNA transcripts. For the first round of RT-PCR on the TCR CDR3, the HTBI primer set was used together with the Qiagen OneStep RT-PCR kit. The libraries were constructed in a second round of multiplex PCR and then size-selected and purified. The libraries were sequenced on an Illumina HiSeq2000 using paired-end 100 bp reads. The authors processed their data as follows. Raw data were processed with SOAPnuke, discarding reads with adapters, uncalled bases, mean Phred below 15, or no exact constant-primer or identifier match. COPE v1.2.5 was used to merge high-quality paired reads, and clonotypes were defined as unique nucleotide sequences. MiTCR v1.1 was used to align clonotypes to the IMGT TRBV, TRBD and TRBJ reference segments. The analysis included only V-J combinations with a frequency above 0.0001, which together covered 99% to 99.2% of the repertoires. A TCS score was defined as the ratio of F50 (clonal expansion) to E x V (chaos), with BLOSUM62-based TCRdist applied between CDR3 peptides within each V-J. Welch's t-statistics and random forest reduced 450 to 600 V-J features to 13, which were used in a naive Bayes classifier (R e1071). TCRdb cleaned the public reads at Q25 with fastp, built clones with MiXCR and kept in-frame beta chains. A single entry per CDR3 protein holds the most common genes and DNA from its merged rows. These V and J calls rely on TCRdb rather than the paper's analysis. This sample lists a few hundred thousand distinct CDR3 sequences; about 15% were detected once. The ten largest clones represent almost 6% of the sample.

The sequence links TRBV27 to TRBJ2-1; TRBD1 is a weak D gene call, 5 bases matching. Specimen: blood. This TCR was recovered from a woman aged 25 to 45 with Graves' hyperthyroidism that later progressed to Graves' ophthalmopathy. The CDR3 sequence is CASSLSRQGPQASDEQFF. The DNA is TGTGCCAGCAGTTTATCGCGGCAGGGCCCACAGGCAAGCGATGAGCAGTTCTTC.